Following are 18 T cell receptor beta chains from one sample sequenced in a study of OX40 agonist ivuxolimab in advanced cancers. Method: immunoSEQ multiplex PCR; TCRdb's copy keeps in-frame clones and lacks some. Of tens of thousands of clones listed, 80% to 95% are singletons. The sequencing here drew on CD4+ or CD8+ T cells sorted from blood, taken in a trial of the OX40 agonist ivuxolimab. The receptors were sampled from an adult with an advanced solid tumor such as melanoma, head and neck, liver or kidney cancer.

The chain couples TRBV7-8 to TRBJ2-5; 14 nucleotides agree with TRBD2. The CDR3 spans 17 residues. Germline values: CDR1 SGHVS, CDR2 FQNEAQ. J was trimmed by 5 bases and V by 5 bases; bases with no gene match: 10. CDR3 DNA: TGTGCCAGCAGCCAGGGACTAGCGGGAGAGCGGTGGGAGACCCAGTACTTC. This gives the protein CASSQGLAGERWETQYF.

The chain recombines TRBV29-1 with TRBJ1-1; unclear D gene. The CDR3 extends over 12 amino acids. The V gene's germline CDR1 is SQVTM and CDR2 ANQGSEA. Trimming took off 6 bases at V and 1 base at J, with 9 bases between the two ends. DNA of the CDR3: TGCAGCGTCGTCGGGCGGAACACTGAAGCTTTCTTT. Translated, it gives CSVVGRNTEAFF. The complete variable domain, with remaining parts taken from reference TRBV29-1 and TRBJ1-1, reads SAVISQKPSRDICQRGTSLTIQCQVDSQVTMMFWYRQQPGQSLTLIATANQGSEATYESGFVIDKFPISRPNLTFSTLTVSNMSPEDSSIYLCSVVGRNTEAFFGQGTRLTVV.

The rearrangement links TRBV5-4 to TRBJ2-3, with 11 bases that match TRBD2. Germline CDR1 SGHNT, CDR2 YYREEE (reference sequence). J was trimmed by 1 base and V by 3 bases; bases with no gene match: 7. The CDR3 has 17 amino acids. CDR3 nucleotides: TGTGCCAGCAGCTCACGACTAGCGGGGCCAGGCACAGATACGCAGTATTTT. It specifies CASSSRLAGPGTDTQYF.

The genes are TRBV19 and TRBJ2-2, with a weak D call TRBD1 (6 bases). Per the germline V gene, CDR1 is LNHDA and CDR2 is SQIVND (reference sequence). Trimming pared 3 bases from V and 5 bases from J, leaving 7 bases between. CDR3 length equals 13 residues. CDR3 DNA sequence: TGTGCCAGTAGTATTCAGGGGACCGGGGAGCTGTTTTTT. It is translated as CASSIQGTGELFF. Combining the CDR3 with reference TRBV19 and TRBJ2-2 gives the whole variable domain DGGITQSPKYLFRKEGQNVTLSCEQNLNHDAMYWYRQDPGQGLRLIYYSQIVNDFQKGDIAEGYSVSREKKESFPLTVTSAQKNPTAFYLCASSIQGTGELFFGEGSRLTVL.

The J gene is TRBJ2-2, the V gene TRBV6-9; D unclear. The CDR3 runs to 14 residues. The germline gives CDR1 MNHGY, CDR2 SVAAGI. V lost 0 bases and J lost 6, with 8 bases in between. The chain's CDR3 is CASSYSAESGELFF. The DNA for the CDR3 is TGTGCCAGCAGTTATTCGGCGGAATCCGGGGAGCTGTTTTTT.

This chain joins TRBV5-1 and TRBJ2-1, with 10 nucleotides matching TRBD2. Germline CDR1 reads SGHRS; CDR2 reads YFSETQ. The CDR3 length is 18 residues. Germline trimming cut 0 bases from V and 0 bases from J; bases unmatched to any gene: 6. The CDR3 DNA follows: TGCGCCAGCAGCTTGGTTCCGGCTAGCGGGAGCTCCTACAATGAGCAGTTCTTC. This sequence encodes CASSLVPASGSSYNEQFF. Variable domain in full (rest from reference TRBV5-1 and TRBJ2-1): KAGVTQTPRYLIKTRGQQVTLSCSPISGHRSVSWYQQTPGQGLQFLFEYFSETQRNKGNFPGRFSGRQFSNSRSEMNVSTLELGDSALYLCASSLVPASGSSYNEQFFGPGTRLTVL.

The rearrangement joins TRBV27 to TRBJ2-2; 12 bases are a match to TRBD2. Losses at the gene ends were 6 bases for V and 4 bases for J; bases not matched to a gene: 6. The CDR3 runs 16 residues. Germline loops: CDR1 MNHEY, CDR2 SMNVEV (reference sequence). CDR3 bases: TGTGCCAGCAGCCTAGGACTAGCGGGGTTCACCGGGGAGCTGTTTTTT. Its translation is CASSLGLAGFTGELFF.

The chain joins TRBV19 to TRBJ2-7, with D possibly matching TRBD1 (7 bases). Germline V lookup: CDR1 LNHDA, CDR2 SQIVND (reference sequence). This CDR3 region has 16 residues. The germline V and J ends were trimmed by 6 bases and 7 bases, with 25 bases remaining between them. Written as DNA, the CDR3 is TGTGCCAGTAGACCATCTCAGGGGGGCAACTTACGAGAGCAGTACTTC. It specifies CASRPSQGGNLREQYF.

This clone came up once. The rearrangement joins TRBV15 to TRBJ2-7, with 8 nucleotides matching TRBD2. The junction had 4 bases not matched to a gene; V was cut back by 4 bases and J by 2 bases. CDR1 LNHNV and CDR2 YYDKDF come from the germline V gene (reference sequence). The CDR3 loop spans 14 amino acids. The CDR3, as DNA: TGTGCCACCAGCATCACTAGCGGCGCCTACGAGCAGTACTTC. Residues: CATSITSGAYEQYF.

The count of this clone is one. The chain combines TRBV7-9 with TRBJ2-7; 9 bases map to TRBD1. V shed 5 bases and J 2 bases; nucleotides not matched to a gene: 4. Germline V gene lookup returns CDR1 SEHNR and CDR2 FQNEAQ (reference sequence). CDR3 length: 14 amino acids. The CDR3 DNA follows: TGTGCCAGCAGCGTGGGACAGGGAACCTACGAGCAGTACTTC. Residues: CASSVGQGTYEQYF.

The chain employs TRBV11-2 and TRBJ2-1, with 8 bases lining up with TRBD2. V lost 5 bases, J lost 6 bases, and 9 bases stayed unmatched. This CDR3 spans 15 amino acids. Germline V gene sequence: CDR1 SGHAT, CDR2 FQNNGV. The CDR3 nucleotides are TGTGCCAGCAGCCGAATAGCGGGAACTGGCAATGAGCAGTTCTTC. It is translated as CASSRIAGTGNEQFF.

CDR3 in DNA: TGTGCCAGCAGTCGACAGGGACTCTACGAGCAGTACTTC. This translates into CASSRQGLYEQYF. The chain combines TRBV6-6 with TRBJ2-7; a weak D match, TRBD1 (7 bases). V lost 5 bases and J lost 3, with 11 bases in between. The germline gives CDR1 MNHNY, CDR2 SVGAGI (reference sequence). This CDR3 contains 13 residues.

The V gene is TRBV18, the J gene TRBJ2-7, with 9 bases lining up with TRBD2. Germline V gives CDR1 KGHSH, CDR2 LQKENI. This CDR3 is 13 amino acids long. V shed 4 bases and J 12 bases; nucleotides not matched to a gene: 10. Written as DNA, the CDR3 is TGTGCCAGCTCACGCGAGGCGGGAGGGTCTTGGTACTTC. Protein: CASSREAGGSWYF.

V gene TRBV19 combines with J gene TRBJ2-6, with D unclear. V lost 1 base to trimming and J lost 0 bases, with 13 bases between them. This CDR3 contains 18 residues. Germline values: CDR1 LNHDA, CDR2 SQIVND (reference sequence). The CDR3, as DNA: TGTGCCAGTAGTATAGTGGCAGGCCCTCACTCTGGGGCCAACGTCCTGACTTTC. Amino acids: CASSIVAGPHSGANVLTF.

The V and J genes are TRBV18 and TRBJ1-3, with 7 bases fitting TRBD1. Germline CDR1 is KGHSH and CDR2 is LQKENI. The CDR3 spans 15 residues. The trim removed 3 bases at V and 5 bases at J, leaving 7 bases unmatched. This chain's CDR3 is CASSPSTGQRNTIYF. The CDR3 DNA reads as TGTGCCAGCTCACCCTCGACAGGGCAGAGAAACACCATATATTTT.

The chain couples TRBV6-5 to TRBJ2-3, with D perhaps matching TRBD1 or TRBD2 (5 bases each). V shed 5 bases and J shed 4 bases, with 16 bases lying between them. Germline V gene sequence: CDR1 MNHEY, CDR2 SVGAGI. There are 15 residues in the CDR3. CDR3 amino acids: CASSPVSRGADTQYF. The CDR3 DNA sequence: TGTGCCAGCAGTCCGGTCTCCCGGGGCGCAGATACGCAGTATTTT.

The chain couples TRBV29-1 to TRBJ1-5; D not certain. The V gene's germline CDR1 is SQVTM and CDR2 ANQGSEA. The CDR3 has 13 residues. V lost 2 bases and J 5 bases, leaving 10 bases between the germline ends. The CDR3 DNA reads as TGCAGCGTTGAAACCGGTGCGGATCAGCCCCAGCATTTT. Translation gives CSVETGADQPQHF.

The chain's CDR3 is CSARLWNEQYF. DNA of the CDR3: TGCAGTGCTAGATTGTGGAACGAGCAGTACTTC. The chain is built from TRBV20-1 and TRBJ2-7; no clear D. V shed 2 bases and J shed 5 bases, with 7 bases lying between them. The germline gives CDR1 DFQATT, CDR2 SNEGSKA (reference sequence). CDR3 length: 11 amino acids.